The clone carrying this T cell receptor (beta chain) was found many times. The antigen is unknown. With 4 bases removed from V and 4 bases from J, the gap between germline ends came to 15 bases. This CDR3 region has 15 residues. TCRdb itself ran the RT-PCR reads through MiXCR, one entry per CDR3 protein. In the table there are about 520,000 distinct CDR3 sequences, roughly 25% of which are singletons. The sample is drawn from a study of response to subunit inactivated influenza vaccine. Points from the study as a whole: Authors suggested that a seasonal influenza vaccination recruits few new T cells each time.

This sequence joins TRBV12-3 or TRBV12-4 and TRBJ2-3; D might be TRBD1 (6 bases). The source was CD4+ T cells sorted from PBMCs, collected 5 days after vaccination. This TCR was sampled from a man between 45 and 60 years old who received an inactivated influenza vaccine. The CDR3 DNA reads as TGTGCCAGCAGTTCGGGACATCCTGGTGCAGATACGCAGTATTTT. It is translated as CASSSGHPGADTQYF.